Below, 9 T cell receptor beta chains from the same sample are listed, as sequenced in a study of cytomegalovirus exposure and HLA in healthy donors. Vbeta (60) and Jbeta (13) primers were used in the PCR. Sequenced by immunoSEQ multiplex PCR; TCRdb stores in-frame clones only, minus some. The profile shows 100,000 or so clones, around four fifths of them singletons. Sequenced: PBMCs. The receptors originated from a woman between 35 and 50 years old in good health and CMV-seropositive.

This chain links TRBV5-1 with TRBJ1-1, with D maybe TRBD1 (6 bases). V lost 4 bases and J 8 bases, leaving 21 bases between the germline ends. Germline lookup yields CDR1 SGHRS and CDR2 YFSETQ. The CDR3 is 15 residues long. Here the CDR3 reads CASSTAKKGGQEAFF. In DNA, the CDR3 is TGCGCCAGCAGCACCGCAAAGAAAGGGGGTCAGGAAGCTTTCTTT.

The chain joins TRBV6-5 to TRBJ1-4; 8 positions match TRBD1. With 6 bases clipped from V and 6 bases from J, the junction kept 9 bases outside the gene matches. Germline CDR1 is MNHEY and CDR2 is SVGAGI. CDR3 length: 15 residues. The CDR3 here is CASRGGQELDEKLFF. The CDR3 region has the DNA TGTGCCAGCAGGGGGGGACAGGAATTGGATGAAAAACTGTTTTTT.

This sequence joins TRBV19 and TRBJ1-2, with D maybe TRBD1 (6 bases). Germline CDR1 and CDR2: LNHDA and SQIVND (reference sequence). Between the trimmed V and J ends, which lost 9 bases and 4 bases, there was a span of 21 bases. The CDR3 is 15 amino acids. CDR3: CASSRQATSSYGYTF. CDR3 nucleotides: TGTGCCAGCTCCCGACAGGCAACGAGCTCCTATGGCTACACCTTC.

The CDR3 nucleotides read TGTGCCAGCAGTTTAATCCAGGGCCCGGGAGCTTTCTTT. Amino acids: CASSLIQGPGAFF. V is TRBV28 and J is TRBJ1-1; TRBD1 is a possible D gene (5 bases). CDR1 MDHEN and CDR2 SYDVKM come from the germline V gene. The CDR3 runs 13 residues. The V gene lost 2 bases and the J gene lost 10 bases, with 14 bases spanning the gap.

This rearrangement joins TRBV2 to TRBJ1-2; D unresolved. Germline loops: CDR1 SNHLY, CDR2 FYNNEI. The CDR3 covers 16 residues. V was cut by 7 bases and J by 4 bases, with 22 bases left in between. The DNA of the CDR3 is TGTGCCAGCACCTGGCGGGGAGGGAAGGCGGGCTATGGCTACACCTTC. Translating it yields CASTWRGGKAGYGYTF.

Remarks on this clone: Because the CDR3's place on the DNA is in doubt, the DNA is left out and the CDR3 is given as listed by TCRdb. The rearrangement links TRBV29-1 to TRBJ2-7; the DNA was not used to check the table's D call, TRBD2. From its first to its last residue, the CDR3 has 18 amino acids. CDR1 is SQVTM and CDR2 is ANQGSEA in the germline V gene. CDR3: CSVAPGTSGGKKEPLFYF.

This clone has a handful of counts. This chain joins TRBV5-1 and TRBJ1-3, with 8 bases that match TRBD1. The CDR3 consists of 15 residues. Trimming removed 1 base from V and 4 bases from J; junction bases left unmatched: 4. Germline CDR1 is SGHRS and CDR2 is YFSETQ. The CDR3 nucleotides read TGCGCCAGCAGCTTGTCAGGGGGCGGAGGAAACACCATATATTTT. Translating it yields CASSLSGGGGNTIYF.

The chain links TRBV7-5 to TRBJ1-5; the table assigns TRBD1, which was not confirmed against the DNA. TRBV7-5 is recorded as a pseudogene. The length of the CDR3 is 17 residues. CDR3 DNA: TGTGTCAGAAGCCCTGTCCCTGGGACAGGGGCGAATCAGCCCCAGCATTTT. It translates to CVRSPVPGTGANQPQHF.

This chain joins TRBV7-9 and TRBJ2-3, with D unclear. CDR3 length: 13 residues. CDR1 SEHNR and CDR2 FQNEAQ come from the germline V gene (reference sequence). The V gene lost 2 bases and the J gene lost 6 bases, with 9 bases spanning the gap. CDR3: CASSLIPGDTQYF. The DNA for the CDR3 is TGTGCCAGCAGCTTAATCCCCGGGGATACGCAGTATTTT.